This passage covers 5 T cell receptor beta chains from one sample sequenced in a study of blood T cell repertoires in COVID-19. Here immunoSEQ multiplex PCR was the method, and the copy in TCRdb shows in-frame clones only, minus some. The profile shows under 300,000 clones, 80% to 90% of them singletons. The sequencing input was peripheral blood. These receptors all stem from a woman in her thirties with COVID-19, enrolled during active disease.

The chain couples TRBV5-4 to TRBJ2-7; weak D call: TRBD1 (5 bases). Trimming took off 2 bases at V and 3 bases at J, with 15 bases between the two ends. Germline CDR1 is SGHNT and CDR2 is YYREEE (reference sequence). CDR3 length: 15 amino acids. CDR3 loop: CASSLGHSAHYEQYF. The DNA for the CDR3 is TGTGCCAGCAGCTTAGGACACTCGGCCCACTACGAGCAGTACTTC.

The J gene is TRBJ2-3, the V gene TRBV2; the match to TRBD2 covers 12 bases. The length of the CDR3 is 18 residues. Per germline, CDR1 SNHLY and CDR2 FYNNEI. V dropped 4 bases and J dropped 0; count of bases not matched to a gene: 8. The CDR3 region has the DNA TGTGCCAGCAGTGTCCGCGGACTAGCGGGGCCTAGCACAGATACGCAGTATTTT. It specifies CASSVRGLAGPSTDTQYF.

Here the CDR3 reads CASSGPFFVSGGEQFF. CDR3 nucleotides: TGTGCCAGCAGCGGCCCATTCTTCGTCTCAGGTGGTGAGCAGTTCTTC. The rearrangement links TRBV3-1 (or the pseudogene TRBV3-2) to TRBJ2-1; D not resolved. Germline V CDR1 and CDR2: LGHDT, YNNKEL (reference sequence). The CDR3 spans 16 residues. Between the trimmed V and J ends, which lost 5 bases and 9 bases, there was a span of 23 bases.

The V and J genes are TRBV19 and TRBJ2-4; D perhaps matches TRBD1 (6 bases). V lost 4 bases and J 5 bases, leaving 12 bases between the germline ends. There are 14 residues in the CDR3. Germline V CDR1 and CDR2: LNHDA, SQIVND (reference sequence). The CDR3 DNA follows: TGTGCCAGTAGTACTACAGGGCCAGAAAACATTCAGTACTTC. It yields the protein CASSTTGPENIQYF. The full variable domain, in which reference TRBV19 and TRBJ2-4 provide the parts outside the CDR3, is DGGITQSPKYLFRKEGQNVTLSCEQNLNHDAMYWYRQDPGQGLRLIYYSQIVNDFQKGDIAEGYSVSREKKESFPLTVTSAQKNPTAFYLCASSTTGPENIQYFGAGTRLSVL.

This clone was detected only a few times. The chain joins TRBV28 to TRBJ1-5, with D tentatively TRBD1 (6 bases). There are 13 residues in the CDR3. V was pared by 9 bases and J by 6 bases, with 15 bases between. The germline V gene encodes CDR1 MDHEN and CDR2 SYDVKM. The CDR3 DNA reads as TGTGCCAGTTTGGGGGGGCCCGCTCAGCCCCAGCATTTT. This sequence encodes CASLGGPAQPQHF.